A selection of T cell receptor beta chains follows, all from one sample in a study of cytomegalovirus exposure and HLA in healthy donors. Assay used: immunoSEQ multiplex PCR; TCRdb lists only in-frame clones, some missing. The sample includes 40,000 to 55,000 clones, approximately 68% of them seen just once. The sequencing input was PBMCs. The receptors stem from a man younger than 40 in good health and CMV-seronegative. The CDR3 runs from the conserved cysteine through the conserved F or W. Each record gives: V gene, D gene, clone size, J gene, CDR3 protein, CDR3 DNA. A D gene is named only where the DNA matches it firmly. A row's size may be missing; if present it is once, few, many or a size class.

v_call: TRBV5-1
d_call: TRBD1
clone_size: NA
j_call: TRBJ2-7
cdr3_aa: CASSLFGGIGTGLTEQYF
cdr3_nt: TGCGCCAGCAGCTTATTCGGTGGGATCGGGACAGGGTTAACCGAGCAGTACTTC

v_call: TRBV19
d_call: TRBD1
clone_size: few
j_call: TRBJ2-7
cdr3_aa: CASSQGQSYEQYF
cdr3_nt: TGTGCCAGTAGTCAGGGACAGAGCTACGAGCAGTACTTC

v_call: TRBV19
d_call: TRBD1
clone_size: NA
j_call: TRBJ2-7
cdr3_aa: CASSGLPGQIAYEQYF
cdr3_nt: TGTGCCAGTAGTGGTCTGCCGGGACAGATCGCCTACGAGCAGTACTTC

v_call: TRBV7-8
d_call: TRBD1
clone_size: NA
j_call: TRBJ1-1
cdr3_aa: CASSLGETGSHTEAFF
cdr3_nt: TGTGCCAGCAGCTTAGGAGAGACAGGGTCACACACTGAAGCTTTCTTT

v_call: TRBV29-1
d_call: TRBD1
clone_size: NA
j_call: TRBJ2-7
cdr3_aa: CSVEDPRGLVEQYF
cdr3_nt: TGCAGCGTTGAAGATCCCAGGGGGCTTGTCGAGCAGTACTTC

v_call: TRBV6-5
d_call: NA
clone_size: NA
j_call: TRBJ2-7
cdr3_aa: CASRNPNNFEQYF
cdr3_nt: TGTGCCAGCAGAAACCCCAATAATTTCGAGCAGTACTTC

v_call: TRBV5-8
d_call: TRBD1
clone_size: NA
j_call: TRBJ1-4
cdr3_aa: CASSPGQAVNEKLFF
cdr3_nt: TGTGCCAGCAGCCCCGGACAGGCGGTGAATGAAAAACTGTTTTTT

v_call: TRBV29-1
d_call: NA
clone_size: NA
j_call: TRBJ1-1
cdr3_aa: CSGQGDTEAFF
cdr3_nt: TGCAGCGGCCAGGGCGACACTGAAGCTTTCTTT

v_call: TRBV4-1
d_call: NA
clone_size: NA
j_call: TRBJ2-1
cdr3_aa: CASSQARSRNNEQFF
cdr3_nt: TGCGCCAGCAGCCAGGCCAGGTCAAGGAACAATGAGCAGTTCTTC

v_call: TRBV30
d_call: NA
clone_size: NA
j_call: TRBJ1-5
cdr3_aa: CAWGNQGPLNQPQHF
cdr3_nt: TGTGCCTGGGGGAATCAGGGTCCCCTCAATCAGCCCCAGCATTTT

v_call: TRBV30
d_call: TRBD1
clone_size: NA
j_call: TRBJ2-5
cdr3_aa: CAWSEHSARDRQYF
cdr3_nt: TGTGCCTGGAGTGAGCACTCCGCCCGGGACAGGCAGTACTTC